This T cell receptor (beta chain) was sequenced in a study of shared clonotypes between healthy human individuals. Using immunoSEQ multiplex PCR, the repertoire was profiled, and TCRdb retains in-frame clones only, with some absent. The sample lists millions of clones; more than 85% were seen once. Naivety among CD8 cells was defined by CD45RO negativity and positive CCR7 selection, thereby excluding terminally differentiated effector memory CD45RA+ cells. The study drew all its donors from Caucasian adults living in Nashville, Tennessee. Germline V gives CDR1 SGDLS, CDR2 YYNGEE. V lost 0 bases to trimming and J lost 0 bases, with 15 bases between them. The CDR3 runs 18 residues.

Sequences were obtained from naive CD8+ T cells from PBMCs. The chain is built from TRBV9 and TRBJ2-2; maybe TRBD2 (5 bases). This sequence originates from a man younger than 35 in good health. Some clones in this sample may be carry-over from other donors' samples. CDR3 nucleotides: TGTGCCAGCAGCGTAGGATTCGAGGGATCGGCGAACACCGGGGAGCTGTTTTTT. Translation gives CASSVGFEGSANTGELFF.